Following are 29 T cell receptor beta chains from one sample sequenced in a study of cytomegalovirus exposure and HLA in healthy donors. This PCR relied on a set of 60 Vbeta primers and 13 Jbeta primers. Generated by immunoSEQ multiplex PCR, the TCRdb table keeps only in-frame clones and is missing some. Among under 200,000 clones listed, roughly 84% were seen once. Sequenced sample: PBMCs. These receptors all stem from a man aged 25-45 years in good health and CMV-seronegative.

The chain uses TRBV28 and TRBJ1-1, with TRBD1 as a possible D gene (5 bases). This CDR3 contains 14 residues. V lost 6 bases to trimming and J lost 11 bases, with 22 bases between them. Germline assignment: CDR1 MDHEN and CDR2 SYDVKM. The CDR3 DNA sequence: TGTGCCAGCAGCAGGGTGAGAGGCGGAAGTATGGCTTTCTTT. Amino acid sequence: CASSRVRGGSMAFF.

This clone was recorded once. The rearrangement uses TRBV27 and TRBJ1-5; 8 bases are a match to TRBD1. Losses at the gene ends were 6 bases for V and 6 bases for J; bases not matched to a gene: 4. The CDR3 runs 13 residues. Per the germline V gene, CDR1 is MNHEY and CDR2 is SMNVEV (reference sequence). The CDR3 DNA reads as TGTGCCAGCAGCCAGGGGGCGGGTCAGCCCCAGCATTTT. Protein product: CASSQGAGQPQHF.

This rearrangement joins TRBV4-1 to TRBJ2-5; the match to TRBD1 covers 9 bases. Gene TRBJ2-7 matches the end of the DNA better, so the J call may be wrong. CDR1 is MGHRA, CDR2 YSYEKL, per germline. The CDR3 extends over 14 amino acids. The CDR3 nucleotides read TGCGCCAGCGGACCCGGGACAGGGTCCTACGAGCAGTACTTC. Translating it yields CASGPGTGSYEQYF.

The chain combines TRBV2 with TRBJ2-5; 10 bases line up with TRBD1. Judging by the DNA end, TRBJ2-7 fits better; the J call may be wrong. The CDR3 is 14 amino acids. CDR1 is SNHLY and CDR2 is FYNNEI in the germline V gene. The CDR3 DNA is TGTGCCAGCACCCGACAGGGGGCACGGTACGAGCAGTACTTC. This sequence encodes CASTRQGARYEQYF.

The table lists this clone with a count of one. This chain uses TRBV10-3 with TRBJ2-5; unclear D gene. TRBJ2-7 matches the DNA end more closely, so the J call is doubtful. Per germline, CDR1 ENHRY and CDR2 SYGVKD. The CDR3 extends over 12 amino acids. CDR3 nucleotides: TGTGCCATCAGTGAGTCGAGGTACGAGCAGTACTTC. Translation: CAISESRYEQYF.

The chain combines TRBV7-2 with TRBJ1-2, with D possibly being TRBD1 (5 bases). V gave up 1 base and J gave up 4 bases, with 13 bases separating them. CDR3 length equals 15 residues. Germline V CDR1 and CDR2: SGHTA, FQGNSA. CDR3 nucleotide sequence: TGTGCCAGCAGCTTAGACCCGGGGGTCGTCTATGGCTACACCTTC. It is translated as CASSLDPGVVYGYTF.

The gene calls are TRBV2 and TRBJ2-1, with D possibly matching TRBD2 (5 bases). V was clipped by 8 bases and J by 3 bases, with 5 bases between them. This CDR3 spans 11 amino acids. The germline V gene has CDR1 SNHLY and CDR2 FYNNEI. CDR3 region: CASRGYNEQFF. The CDR3 nucleotides are TGTGCCAGCCGGGGCTACAATGAGCAGTTCTTC.

The J gene is TRBJ2-4, the V gene TRBV5-1; TRBD2 matches 8 bases. This CDR3 spans 17 amino acids. CDR1 and CDR2 from the germline V gene are SGHRS and YFSETQ. The V gene end was trimmed by 0 bases and the J gene end by 4 bases; junction bases not matched to a gene: 9. For the CDR3, the DNA is TGCGCCAGCAGCTTGGAGGGGGTCGGGGGGGAAAAAAACATTCAGTACTTC. This sequence encodes CASSLEGVGGEKNIQYF.

This clone was detected a few times. The chain links TRBV2 to TRBJ2-2; D is possibly TRBD1 (5 bases). Looked up from germline, CDR1 is SNHLY and CDR2 is FYNNEI. Trimming pared 8 bases from V and 4 bases from J, leaving 11 bases between. The CDR3 length is 13 residues. CDR3 bases: TGTGCCAGCTCGCGGACAACCACCGGGGAGCTGTTTTTT. Translating gives CASSRTTTGELFF.

This chain connects TRBV7-3 to TRBJ2-5; 7 positions agree with TRBD2. CDR1 is SGHTA and CDR2 is FQGTGA in the germline V gene. J gave up 4 bases and V 5 bases, and 10 bases lay outside the gene matches. CDR3 length: 15 residues. The CDR3 loop is CASSLIPGRTETQYF. The CDR3 bases are TGTGCCAGCAGCCTAATCCCCGGGAGGACAGAGACCCAGTACTTC.

The chain uses TRBV6-1 and TRBJ1-2; 8 bases align to TRBD1. The CDR3 consists of 14 residues. CDR1 and CDR2 (germline): MNHNS, SASEGT. With V trimmed by 2 bases and J by 5 bases, 4 bases remained unmatched. CDR3 protein: CASSEYGQGYGYTF. Written as DNA, the CDR3 is TGTGCCAGCAGTGAATACGGACAGGGATATGGCTACACCTTC.

This clone was detected a few times. The CDR3 loop is CASSLERGRRFEAGNQPQHF. The CDR3, as DNA: TGTGCCAGCAGTTTAGAGCGGGGCAGGAGGTTTGAGGCGGGCAATCAGCCCCAGCATTTT. This chain connects TRBV28 to TRBJ1-5, with D possibly TRBD1 on 5 matching bases. Germline CDR1 and CDR2: MDHEN and SYDVKM. The CDR3 totals 20 residues. The V end was cut by 2 bases, the J end by 2 bases, with 25 bases between.

The chain employs TRBV11-2 and TRBJ1-2; maybe TRBD1 (5 bases). Germline V gene lookup returns CDR1 SGHAT and CDR2 FQNNGV. Trimming removed 4 bases at V and 7 bases at J, with 13 bases between. CDR3 length: 13 residues. The CDR3 sequence is CASSSSRVSGYTF. The CDR3, as DNA: TGTGCCAGCAGCTCGTCCAGGGTTTCTGGCTACACCTTC. Full variable domain (remainder filled in from reference TRBV11-2 and TRBJ1-2): EAGVAQSPRYKIIEKRQSVAFWCNPISGHATLYWYQQILGQGPKLLIQFQNNGVVDDSQLPKDRFSAERLKGVDSTLKIQPAKLEDSAVYLCASSSSRVSGYTFGSGTRLTVV.

The rearrangement uses TRBV2 and TRBJ2-7, with TRBD1 matching over 7 bases. Trimming at V came to 6 bases and at J to 1 base, leaving 6 bases not matched to a gene. Germline CDR1 SNHLY, CDR2 FYNNEI. The length of the CDR3 is 14 residues. The CDR3 DNA sequence: TGTGCCAGCAGGTCCGGGACAGTTTCCTACGAGCAGTACTTC. It codes for CASRSGTVSYEQYF.

This rearrangement joins TRBV7-3 to TRBJ1-1; D is perhaps TRBD1 (5 bases). The ends were cut back, 2 bases at V and 0 bases at J, with 10 bases in the middle. CDR1 is SGHTA and CDR2 is FQGTGA in the germline V gene. This CDR3 is built from 15 residues. This CDR3 reads CASSLLTVMNTEAFF. CDR3 sequence (DNA): TGTGCCAGCAGCTTACTGACAGTCATGAACACTGAAGCTTTCTTT.

This clone showed up just once. The chain is built from TRBV28 and TRBJ2-1; D is undetermined. CDR1 is MDHEN and CDR2 is SYDVKM in the germline V gene. CDR3 length equals 12 residues. V gave up 6 bases and J gave up 7 bases, with 10 bases separating them. CDR3 DNA sequence: TGTGCCAGCAGGTCGAGTTGGAATGAGCAGTTCTTC. It specifies CASRSSWNEQFF.

The V gene is TRBV27, the J gene TRBJ1-6; 7 bases agree with TRBD1. The CDR3 consists of 17 residues. The junction had 9 bases not matched to a gene; V was cut back by 3 bases and J by 4 bases. Germline assignment: CDR1 MNHEY and CDR2 SMNVEV (reference sequence). The CDR3, as DNA: TGTGCCAGCAGTTTCACCCTAAGACAGGGATATAATTCACCCCTCCACTTT. Translated: CASSFTLRQGYNSPLHF.

This chain links TRBV2 with TRBJ2-7; D call uncertain. Per the germline V gene, CDR1 is SNHLY and CDR2 is FYNNEI. The CDR3 runs to 12 residues. The ends were cut back, 7 bases at V and 3 bases at J, with 10 bases in the middle. DNA for the CDR3: TGTGCCAGCATTGGGCTCCTCTACGAGCAGTACTTC. This translates into CASIGLLYEQYF.

The chain uses TRBV9 and TRBJ1-1; 9 bases agree with TRBD1. CDR3 length equals 14 residues. In germline, CDR1 is SGDLS, CDR2 YYNGEE. V lost 0 bases, J lost 5 bases, and 2 bases stayed unmatched. This CDR3 reads CASSVAGQGTEAFF. The CDR3 nucleotides are TGTGCCAGCAGCGTAGCCGGACAGGGGACTGAAGCTTTCTTT.

This clone was observed a handful of times. The chain is built from TRBV7-9 and TRBJ2-1, with D possibly matching TRBD2 (6 bases). Germline V gene data show CDR1 as SEHNR and CDR2 as FQNEAQ (reference sequence). CDR3 size: 15 residues. The V gene lost 5 bases and the J gene lost 5 bases, with 16 bases spanning the gap. The CDR3 nucleotides are TGTGCCAGCAGCCCACCCCCCGGCGGGGACAATGAGCAGTTCTTC. This encodes CASSPPPGGDNEQFF.

V is TRBV30 and J is TRBJ1-6, with 7 bases that match TRBD1. Germline CDR1 GTSNPN, CDR2 SVGIG (reference sequence). CDR3 length: 13 residues. V dropped 4 bases and J dropped 8; count of bases not matched to a gene: 5. CDR3 sequence (DNA): TGTGCCTGGAAGGGGACAGCTGATTCACCCCTCCACTTT. Translation: CAWKGTADSPLHF.

The CDR3: CASSPQTGGDYEQYF. CDR3 coding DNA: TGTGCCAGCAGCCCACAGACGGGAGGGGATTACGAGCAGTACTTC. The rearrangement links TRBV5-4 to TRBJ2-7; 8 nucleotides agree with TRBD2. The J segment lost 4 bases and the V segment lost 4 bases, leaving 10 bases of the junction unmatched. CDR1 SGHNT and CDR2 YYREEE come from the germline V gene (reference sequence). The CDR3 loop spans 15 amino acids.

J is TRBJ1-6 and V is TRBV11-2; D is uncertain. Trimming shortened V by 2 bases and J by 7 bases, and 15 bases separated the two germline ends. The CDR3 consists of 16 residues. Germline lookup yields CDR1 SGHAT and CDR2 FQNNGV. The CDR3 DNA reads as TGTGCCAGCAGCTTATCGAGTGCCTCTCGGAATTCACCCCTCCACTTT. Translating it yields CASSLSSASRNSPLHF.

This CDR3 is CASSEGYWTERRLSYGYTF. The CDR3 DNA reads as TGTGCCAGCAGTGAAGGCTATTGGACAGAAAGACGTCTTAGTTATGGCTACACCTTC. This chain joins TRBV6-1 and TRBJ1-2, with D tentatively TRBD1 (6 bases). V was clipped by 1 base and J by 5 bases, with 26 bases between them. The CDR3 consists of 19 residues. Germline V gives CDR1 MNHNS, CDR2 SASEGT.

The genes are TRBV2 and TRBJ2-5; a possible D gene is TRBD2 (6 bases). The CDR3 totals 12 residues. Trimming removed 4 bases at V and 5 bases at J, with 8 bases between. The germline V gene encodes CDR1 SNHLY and CDR2 FYNNEI. Written as DNA, the CDR3 is TGTGCCAGCAGTGCCAGCGGGGAGACCCAGTACTTC. Amino acids: CASSASGETQYF.

The table lists this clone with a few counts. This chain connects TRBV27 to TRBJ1-2, with TRBD1 identical over 8 bases. After removal of 0 bases from V and 7 bases from J, the junction contained 7 bases not matched to a gene. Germline V lookup: CDR1 MNHEY, CDR2 SMNVEV (reference sequence). The length of the CDR3 is 15 residues. The CDR3, as DNA: TGTGCCAGCAGTTTATCTCCAGGGGGCAGGAGTGGCTACACCTTC. Its protein is CASSLSPGGRSGYTF.

The rearrangement joins TRBV10-3 to TRBJ2-5; D uncertain. The J call is doubtful: the DNA matches TRBJ2-7 better. The germline V gene encodes CDR1 ENHRY and CDR2 SYGVKD. The CDR3 contains 12 residues. CDR3 sequence reads: CAISESIYEQYF. The CDR3 region has the DNA TGTGCCATCAGTGAGTCGATCTACGAGCAGTACTTC.

V gene TRBV4-1 combines with J gene TRBJ2-7, with D uncertain. The CDR3 length is 15 residues. Trimming left V 1 base short and J 3 bases short, with 13 bases between. Germline V gives CDR1 MGHRA, CDR2 YSYEKL. The CDR3 loop reads CASSQVFLGDYEQYF. The CDR3 DNA follows: TGCGCCAGCAGCCAAGTCTTTTTGGGCGACTACGAGCAGTACTTC.

The genes are TRBV7-2 and TRBJ2-1; D is unresolved. Germline loops: CDR1 SGHTA, CDR2 FQGNSA. The CDR3 loop spans 13 amino acids. V shed 5 bases and J shed 7 bases, with 12 bases lying between them. CDR3 residues: CASSAGSRNEQFF. Written as DNA, the CDR3 is TGTGCCAGCAGCGCCGGGTCTCGGAATGAGCAGTTCTTC.